This record concerns one TCR beta chain sequence. Produced via immunoSEQ multiplex PCR; TCRdb's table is partial and in-frame only. The table shows about 110,000 clones, with 70% to 85% occurring only once. This entry comes from a study of control samples from healthy donors and cancer patients. This CDR3 is built from 10 residues. Germline V gives CDR1 MDHEN, CDR2 SYDVKM. Between the trimmed V and J ends, which lost 8 bases and 7 bases, there was a span of 8 bases. The gene calls are TRBV28 and TRBJ2-5, with D unclear. The TCR comes from a man aged 18-30 years in good health. The sequenced sample was blood. The CDR3 coding sequence is TGTGCCAGCCTAGGGCGGACCCAGTACTTC. Translated: CASLGRTQYF.